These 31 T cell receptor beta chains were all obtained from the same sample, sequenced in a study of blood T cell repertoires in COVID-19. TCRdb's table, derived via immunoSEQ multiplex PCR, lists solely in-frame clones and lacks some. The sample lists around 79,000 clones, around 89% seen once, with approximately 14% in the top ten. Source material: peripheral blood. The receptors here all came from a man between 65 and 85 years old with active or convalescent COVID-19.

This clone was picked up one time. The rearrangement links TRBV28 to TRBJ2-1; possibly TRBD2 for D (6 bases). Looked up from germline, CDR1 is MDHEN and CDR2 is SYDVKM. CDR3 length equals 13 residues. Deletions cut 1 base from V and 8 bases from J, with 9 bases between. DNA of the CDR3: TGTGCCAGCAGTTTATACGGGAGCGATGAGCAGTTCTTC. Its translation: CASSLYGSDEQFF.

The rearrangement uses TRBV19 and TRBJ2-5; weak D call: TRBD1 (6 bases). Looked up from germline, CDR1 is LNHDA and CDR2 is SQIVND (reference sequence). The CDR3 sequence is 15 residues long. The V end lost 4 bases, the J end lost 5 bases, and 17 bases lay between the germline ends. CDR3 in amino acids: CASSTFRGQGETQYF. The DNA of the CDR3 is TGTGCCAGTAGTACCTTTCGAGGCCAGGGGGAGACCCAGTACTTC.

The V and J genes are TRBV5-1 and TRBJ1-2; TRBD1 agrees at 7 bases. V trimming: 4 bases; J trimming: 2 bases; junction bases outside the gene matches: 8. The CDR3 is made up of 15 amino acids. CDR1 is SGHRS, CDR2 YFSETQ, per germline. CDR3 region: CASSSPGQTNYGYTF. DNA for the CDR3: TGCGCCAGCAGCAGCCCGGGACAGACCAACTATGGCTACACCTTC.

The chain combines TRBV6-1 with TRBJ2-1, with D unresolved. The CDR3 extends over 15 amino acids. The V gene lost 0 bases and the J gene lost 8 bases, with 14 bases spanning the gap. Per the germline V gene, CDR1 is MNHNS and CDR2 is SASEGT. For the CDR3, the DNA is TGTGCCAGCAGTGAAGCAGGAGTGACCTTGGATGAGCAGTTCTTC. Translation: CASSEAGVTLDEQFF.

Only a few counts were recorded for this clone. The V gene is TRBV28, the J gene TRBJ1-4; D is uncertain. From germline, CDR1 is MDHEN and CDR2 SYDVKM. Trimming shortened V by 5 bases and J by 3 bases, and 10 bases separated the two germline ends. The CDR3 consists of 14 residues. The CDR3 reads CASSVRLANEKLFF. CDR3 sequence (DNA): TGTGCCAGCAGTGTGAGGTTGGCTAATGAAAAACTGTTTTTT.

DNA for the CDR3: TGTGCCTGGAACGGACACTTCAATCAGCCCCAGCATTTT. This translates into CAWNGHFNQPQHF. This chain links TRBV30 with TRBJ1-5; a weak D match, TRBD1 (5 bases). Germline V gene sequence: CDR1 GTSNPN, CDR2 SVGIG (reference sequence). This CDR3 comprises 13 residues. V lost 4 bases and J 3 bases, leaving 10 bases between the germline ends.

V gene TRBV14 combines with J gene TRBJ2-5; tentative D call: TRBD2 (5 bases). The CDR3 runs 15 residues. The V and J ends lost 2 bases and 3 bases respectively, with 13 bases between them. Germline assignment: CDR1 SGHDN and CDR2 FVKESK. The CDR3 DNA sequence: TGTGCCAGCAGCCAAAGACCCTCGGAGGAAGAGACCCAGTACTTC. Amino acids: CASSQRPSEEETQYF.

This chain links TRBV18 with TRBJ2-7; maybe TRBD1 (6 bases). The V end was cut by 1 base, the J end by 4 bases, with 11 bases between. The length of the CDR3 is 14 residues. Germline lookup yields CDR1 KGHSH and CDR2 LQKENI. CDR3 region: CASSPQFRGYEQYF. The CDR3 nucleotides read TGTGCCAGCTCACCACAGTTCAGGGGATACGAGCAGTACTTC. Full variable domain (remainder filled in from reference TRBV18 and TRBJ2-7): NAGVMQNPRHLVRRRGQEARLRCSPMKGHSHVYWYRQLPEEGLKFMVYLQKENIIDESGMPKERFSAEFPKEGPSILRIQQVVRGDSAAYFCASSPQFRGYEQYFGPGTRLTVT.

CDR3 amino acids: CASSRMGQEETQYF. The CDR3, as DNA: TGTGCCAGCAGCCGTATGGGACAGGAAGAGACCCAGTACTTC. The J gene is TRBJ2-5, the V gene TRBV3-1 (or the pseudogene TRBV3-2), with 8 bases fitting TRBD1. CDR1 and CDR2 (germline): LGHDT, YNNKEL (reference sequence). The V gene end was trimmed by 4 bases and the J gene end by 3 bases; junction bases not matched to a gene: 4. This CDR3 contains 14 residues.

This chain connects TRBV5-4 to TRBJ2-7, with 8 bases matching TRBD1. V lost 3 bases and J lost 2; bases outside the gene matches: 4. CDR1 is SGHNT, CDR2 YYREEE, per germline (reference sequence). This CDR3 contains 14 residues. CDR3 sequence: CASSYRGRPYEQYF. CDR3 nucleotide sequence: TGTGCCAGCAGCTACAGGGGGAGACCCTACGAGCAGTACTTC.

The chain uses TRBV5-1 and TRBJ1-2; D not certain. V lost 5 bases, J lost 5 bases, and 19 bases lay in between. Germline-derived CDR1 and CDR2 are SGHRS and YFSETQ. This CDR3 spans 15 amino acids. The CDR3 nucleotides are TGCGCCAGCAGAACGAGGCCGAGAGAAATATATGGCTACACCTTC. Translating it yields CASRTRPREIYGYTF. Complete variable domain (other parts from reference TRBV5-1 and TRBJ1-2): KAGVTQTPRYLIKTRGQQVTLSCSPISGHRSVSWYQQTPGQGLQFLFEYFSETQRNKGNFPGRFSGRQFSNSRSEMNVSTLELGDSALYLCASRTRPREIYGYTFGSGTRLTVV.

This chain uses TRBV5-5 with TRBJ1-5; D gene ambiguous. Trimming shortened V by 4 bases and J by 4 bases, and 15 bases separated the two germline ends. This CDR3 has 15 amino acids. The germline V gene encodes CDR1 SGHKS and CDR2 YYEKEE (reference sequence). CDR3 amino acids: CASSIFGGLNQPQHF. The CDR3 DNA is TGTGCCAGCAGCATTTTTGGAGGGCTTAATCAGCCCCAGCATTTT. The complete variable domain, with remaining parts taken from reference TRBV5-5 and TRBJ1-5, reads DAGVTQSPTHLIKTRGQQVTLRCSPISGHKSVSWYQQVLGQGPQFIFQYYEKEERGRGNFPDRFSARQFPNYSSELNVNALLLGDSALYLCASSIFGGLNQPQHFGDGTRLSIL.

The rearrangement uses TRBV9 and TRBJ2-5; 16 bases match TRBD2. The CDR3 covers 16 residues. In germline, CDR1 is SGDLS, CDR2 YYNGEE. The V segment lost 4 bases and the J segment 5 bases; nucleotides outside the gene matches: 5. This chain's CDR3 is CASSTGTSGGAETQYF. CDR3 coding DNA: TGTGCCAGCAGCACCGGGACTAGCGGGGGGGCGGAGACCCAGTACTTC. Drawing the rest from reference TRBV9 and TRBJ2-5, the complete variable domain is DSGVTQTPKHLITATGQRVTLRCSPRSGDLSVYWYQQSLDQGLQFLIQYYNGEERAKGNILERFSAQQFPDLHSELNLSSLELGDSALYFCASSTGTSGGAETQYFGPGTRLLVL.

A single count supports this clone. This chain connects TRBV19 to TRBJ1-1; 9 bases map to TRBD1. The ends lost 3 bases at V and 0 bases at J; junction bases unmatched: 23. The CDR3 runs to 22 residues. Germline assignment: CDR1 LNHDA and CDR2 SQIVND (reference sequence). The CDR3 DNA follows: TGTGCCAGTAGTATTGACGTTTGGGGGAAAAGGACAGGGGTCTACATGAACACTGAAGCTTTCTTT. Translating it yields CASSIDVWGKRTGVYMNTEAFF.

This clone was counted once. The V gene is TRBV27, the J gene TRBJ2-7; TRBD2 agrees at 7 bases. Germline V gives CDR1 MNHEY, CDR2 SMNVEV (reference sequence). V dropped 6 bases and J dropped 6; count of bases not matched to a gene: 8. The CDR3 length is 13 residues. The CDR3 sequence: CASSGRHFLEQYF. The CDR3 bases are TGTGCCAGCAGCGGGAGGCACTTCCTCGAGCAGTACTTC.

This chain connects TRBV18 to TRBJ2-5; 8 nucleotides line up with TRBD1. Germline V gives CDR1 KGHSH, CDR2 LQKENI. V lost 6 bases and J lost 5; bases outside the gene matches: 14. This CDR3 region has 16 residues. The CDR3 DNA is TGTGCCAGCTCCTCCGTCCGGGCAGGGGGCTTCGAGACCCAGTACTTC. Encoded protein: CASSSVRAGGFETQYF.

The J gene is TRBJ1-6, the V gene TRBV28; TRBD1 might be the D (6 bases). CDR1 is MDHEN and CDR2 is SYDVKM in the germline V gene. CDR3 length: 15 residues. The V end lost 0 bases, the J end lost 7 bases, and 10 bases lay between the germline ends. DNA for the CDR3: TGTGCCAGCAGTTTATGGGAACAGGGAAATTCACCCCTCCACTTT. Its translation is CASSLWEQGNSPLHF.

CDR3 bases: TGCGCCAGCAGTTGGGGGCGCTCCTACGAGCAGTACTTC. Translated: CASSWGRSYEQYF. The V and J genes are TRBV10-2 and TRBJ2-7, with a tentative D call TRBD1 (6 bases). The V and J ends lost 5 bases and 0 bases respectively, with 8 bases between them. The CDR3 length is 13 residues. Germline-derived CDR1 and CDR2 are WSHSY and SAAADI.

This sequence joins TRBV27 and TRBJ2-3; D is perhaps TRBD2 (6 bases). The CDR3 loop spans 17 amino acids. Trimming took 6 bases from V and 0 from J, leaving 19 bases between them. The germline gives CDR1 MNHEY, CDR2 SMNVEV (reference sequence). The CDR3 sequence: CASSSLGSGSSTDTQYF. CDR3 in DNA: TGTGCCAGCAGCTCTCTCGGTAGCGGATCTAGCACAGATACGCAGTATTTT.

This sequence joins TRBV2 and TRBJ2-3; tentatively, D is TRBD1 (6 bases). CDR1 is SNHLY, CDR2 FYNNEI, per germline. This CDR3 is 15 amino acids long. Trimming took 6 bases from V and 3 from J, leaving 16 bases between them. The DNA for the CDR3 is TGTGCCAGCAGGAACAGGGCATCTCCTACAGATACGCAGTATTTT. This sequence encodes CASRNRASPTDTQYF.

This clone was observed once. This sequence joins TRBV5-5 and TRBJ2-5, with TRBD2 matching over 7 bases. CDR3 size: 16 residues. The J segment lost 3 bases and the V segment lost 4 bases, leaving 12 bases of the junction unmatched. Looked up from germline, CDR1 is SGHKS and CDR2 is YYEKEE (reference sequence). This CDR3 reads CASSRIYTGLEETQYF. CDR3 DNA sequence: TGTGCCAGCAGCCGGATCTACACTGGACTAGAAGAGACCCAGTACTTC.

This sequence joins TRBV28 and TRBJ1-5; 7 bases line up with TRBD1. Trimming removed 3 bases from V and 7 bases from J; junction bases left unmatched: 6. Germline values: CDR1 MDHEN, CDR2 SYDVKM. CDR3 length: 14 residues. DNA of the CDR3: TGTGCCAGCAGTTTGTCGACAGGGTACCAGCCCCAGCATTTT. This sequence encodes CASSLSTGYQPQHF.

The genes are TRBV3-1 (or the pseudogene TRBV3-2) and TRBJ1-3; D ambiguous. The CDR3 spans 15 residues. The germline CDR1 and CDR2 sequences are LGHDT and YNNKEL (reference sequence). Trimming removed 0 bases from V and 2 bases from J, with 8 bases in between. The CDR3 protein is CASSQDGVTGNTIYF. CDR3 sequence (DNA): TGTGCCAGCAGCCAAGATGGAGTTACTGGAAACACCATATATTTT.

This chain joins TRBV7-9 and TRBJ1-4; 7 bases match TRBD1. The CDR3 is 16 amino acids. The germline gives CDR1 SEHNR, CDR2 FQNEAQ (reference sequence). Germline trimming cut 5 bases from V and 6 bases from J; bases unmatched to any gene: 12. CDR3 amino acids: CASSQTLGGGDEKLFF. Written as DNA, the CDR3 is TGTGCCAGCAGCCAAACGTTAGGGGGCGGCGATGAAAAACTGTTTTTT.

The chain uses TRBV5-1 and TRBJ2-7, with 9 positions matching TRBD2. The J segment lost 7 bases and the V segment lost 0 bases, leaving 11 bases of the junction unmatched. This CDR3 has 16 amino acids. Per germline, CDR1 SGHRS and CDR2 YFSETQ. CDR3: CASSLGSAGGPSEQYF. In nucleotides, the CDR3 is TGCGCCAGCAGCTTGGGCTCGGCGGGAGGGCCAAGTGAGCAGTACTTC.

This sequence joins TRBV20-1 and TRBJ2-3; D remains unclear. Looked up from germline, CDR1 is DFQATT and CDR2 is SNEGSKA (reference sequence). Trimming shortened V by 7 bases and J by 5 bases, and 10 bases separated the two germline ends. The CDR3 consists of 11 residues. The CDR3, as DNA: TGCAGTGGAGGTCCTGGAGATACGCAGTATTTT. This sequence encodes CSGGPGDTQYF.

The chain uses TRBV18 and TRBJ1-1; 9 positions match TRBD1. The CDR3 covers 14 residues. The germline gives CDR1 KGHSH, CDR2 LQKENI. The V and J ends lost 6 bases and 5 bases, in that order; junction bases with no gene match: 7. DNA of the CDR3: TGTGCCAGCTCGGACCACAGGGGGCTGACTGAAGCTTTCTTT. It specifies CASSDHRGLTEAFF.

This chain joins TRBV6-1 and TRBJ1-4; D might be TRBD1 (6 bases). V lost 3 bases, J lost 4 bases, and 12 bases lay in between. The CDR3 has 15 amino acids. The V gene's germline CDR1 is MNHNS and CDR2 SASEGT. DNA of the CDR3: TGTGCCAGCAGTGATCTGGGGGCGTTTAATGAAAAACTGTTTTTT. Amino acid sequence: CASSDLGAFNEKLFF.

CDR3 nucleotides: TGTGCCAGCAGCCCCCTTGTTGACAGAATGAACACTGAAGCTTTCTTT. Residues: CASSPLVDRMNTEAFF. J is TRBJ1-1 and V is TRBV7-9; tentative D call: TRBD1 (5 bases). Germline-derived CDR1 and CDR2 are SEHNR and FQNEAQ (reference sequence). V was clipped by 5 bases and J by 0 bases, with 16 bases between them. The length of the CDR3 is 16 residues.

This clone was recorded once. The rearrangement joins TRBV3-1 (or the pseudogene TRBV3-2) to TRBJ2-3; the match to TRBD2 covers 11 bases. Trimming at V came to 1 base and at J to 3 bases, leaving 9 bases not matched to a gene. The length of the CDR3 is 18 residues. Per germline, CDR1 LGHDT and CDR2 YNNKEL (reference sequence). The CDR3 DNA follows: TGTGCCAGCAGCCAAGTCCTAGCGGGAGGTGGCAGGACAGATACGCAGTATTTT. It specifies CASSQVLAGGGRTDTQYF.

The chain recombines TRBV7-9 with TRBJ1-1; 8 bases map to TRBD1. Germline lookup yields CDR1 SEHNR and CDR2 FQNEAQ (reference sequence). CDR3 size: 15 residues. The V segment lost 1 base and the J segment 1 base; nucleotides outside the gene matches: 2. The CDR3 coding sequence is TGTGCCAGCAGCTTAGGGACAGGGAAGAACACTGAAGCTTTCTTT. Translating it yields CASSLGTGKNTEAFF.